One sample yielded the 24 T cell receptor beta chains listed below, sequenced in a study of Ad26.COV2.S vaccination and SARS-CoV-2 variants. The method was immunoSEQ multiplex PCR; TCRdb's version includes in-frame clones alone and lacks a portion of them. The sample shows fewer than 800,000 clones, approximately 88% of them seen only once. The treatment denotes: over 15 received Ad26.COV2.S at low or high dose, single or two shots; five or six received placebo; per-sample allocation not given. Sampling took place 63 days after the first vaccine or placebo injection. Sequencing used peripheral blood, obtained in a trial of Ad26.COV2.S vaccine versus placebo. These receptor sequences come from a person between 18 and 65 years old who received the Ad26.COV2.S COVID-19 vaccine or a placebo.

The sample holds a few counts of this clone. The J gene is TRBJ1-5, the V gene TRBV5-4; D gene unclear. Trimming left V 4 bases short and J 5 bases short, with 10 bases between. The germline gives CDR1 SGHNT, CDR2 YYREEE (reference sequence). The CDR3 runs to 13 residues. The CDR3 nucleotides read TGTGCCAGCAGCCCGGCCTTGGATCAGCCCCAGCATTTT. Amino acids: CASSPALDQPQHF.

This rearrangement joins TRBV6-2 or TRBV6-3 to TRBJ2-7; the D gene is possibly TRBD2 (7 bases). Germline V gene data show CDR1 as MNHEY and CDR2 as SVGEGT. V gave up 6 bases and J gave up 5 bases, with 23 bases separating them. There are 16 residues in the CDR3. CDR3 protein: CASSPGVRGPWNEQYF. The CDR3 nucleotides read TGTGCCAGCAGCCCTGGGGTGCGGGGGCCATGGAACGAGCAGTACTTC.

The DNA for the CDR3 is TGTGCCAGCAGTTACGGGTTAGCGGGGTCGTGGCAGTACTTC. Its translation: CASSYGLAGSWQYF. The chain is built from TRBV6-2 or TRBV6-3 and TRBJ2-7; 8 bases match TRBD2. The CDR3 extends over 14 amino acids. V trimming: 2 bases; J trimming: 9 bases; junction bases outside the gene matches: 9. The germline gives CDR1 MNHEY, CDR2 SVGEGT.

J is TRBJ2-7 and V is TRBV11-2; TRBD2 aligns across 11 bases. The CDR3 is 15 amino acids. CDR1 is SGHAT, CDR2 FQNNGV, per germline. Trimming cost V 4 bases and J 5 bases; bases outside gene matches: 7. Here the CDR3 DNA reads TGTGCCAGCAGCTCCAATAGCGGGAGGGCCCACGAGCAGTACTTC. Translated: CASSSNSGRAHEQYF.

The chain couples TRBV6-6 to TRBJ1-4; maybe TRBD1 (5 bases). This CDR3 has 15 residues. Looked up from germline, CDR1 is MNHNY and CDR2 is SVGAGI (reference sequence). The V end lost 5 bases, the J end lost 8 bases, and 18 bases lay between the germline ends. CDR3 bases: TGTGCCAGCAGTACCCCGGGCAGGGTTGCGGAAAAACTGTTTTTT. As protein: CASSTPGRVAEKLFF.

The rearrangement uses TRBV6-5 and TRBJ1-5, with D uncertain. The CDR3 totals 13 residues. The germline CDR1 and CDR2 sequences are MNHEY and SVGAGI. The V gene lost 7 bases and the J gene lost 3 bases, with 10 bases spanning the gap. In DNA form, the CDR3 reads TGTGCCAGCACCCCTTCTGACAATCAGCCCCAGCATTTT. This codes for CASTPSDNQPQHF.

The genes are TRBV11-3 and TRBJ2-2, with D perhaps matching TRBD2 (5 bases). V lost 5 bases, J lost 4 bases, and 11 bases lay in between. Germline-derived CDR1 and CDR2 are SGHNT and YENEEA. The CDR3 runs 14 residues. The CDR3 is CASSPTRATGELFF. As DNA, the CDR3 is TGTGCCAGCAGCCCTACGAGGGCCACCGGGGAGCTGTTTTTT.

The genes are TRBV18 and TRBJ1-1, with a tentative D call TRBD1 (5 bases). Per germline, CDR1 KGHSH and CDR2 LQKENI. This CDR3 has 14 residues. V lost 2 bases to trimming and J lost 1 base, with 8 bases between them. The CDR3 DNA reads as TGTGCCAGCTCACCAAACAGGTGGAACACTGAAGCTTTCTTT. It codes for CASSPNRWNTEAFF.

About this clone itself: Other nucleotide sequences from this sample produce the same CDR3. This rearrangement joins TRBV19 to TRBJ1-2; a possible D gene is TRBD1 (6 bases). The CDR3 loop spans 12 amino acids. Trimming pared 6 bases from V and 3 bases from J, leaving 8 bases between. Per the germline V gene, CDR1 is LNHDA and CDR2 is SQIVND (reference sequence). CDR3 DNA sequence: TGTGCCAGTAGCTGGACAGACTATGGCTACACCTTC. It translates to CASSWTDYGYTF.

The chain employs TRBV14 and TRBJ2-2; D may be TRBD1 (5 bases). With 0 bases removed from V and 3 bases from J, the gap between germline ends came to 14 bases. Germline V gives CDR1 SGHDN, CDR2 FVKESK. CDR3 size: 17 residues. Here the CDR3 reads CASSQDRTWGYTGELFF. In nucleotides, the CDR3 is TGTGCCAGCAGCCAAGATCGGACCTGGGGCTACACCGGGGAGCTGTTTTTT.

In this sample, this clone turned up a few times. J is TRBJ2-5 and V is TRBV11-2; TRBD1 or TRBD2 may be the D gene (5 bases each). Deletions cut 4 bases from V and 5 bases from J, with 5 bases between. The CDR3 is made up of 11 amino acids. CDR1 SGHAT and CDR2 FQNNGV come from the germline V gene. The CDR3 loop reads CASSWGETQYF. The CDR3 DNA follows: TGTGCCAGCAGCTGGGGGGAGACCCAGTACTTC.

This rearrangement joins TRBV5-6 to TRBJ1-5, with a weak D call TRBD1 (5 bases). The ends were cut back, 0 bases at V and 2 bases at J, with 6 bases in the middle. This CDR3 comprises 14 residues. CDR1 is SGHDT and CDR2 is YYEEEE in the germline V gene. The CDR3: CASSLEGGNQPQHF. CDR3 nucleotides: TGTGCCAGCAGCTTGGAAGGGGGCAATCAGCCCCAGCATTTT.

V gene TRBV10-1 combines with J gene TRBJ2-5; D is uncertain. The germline V gene encodes CDR1 WNHNN and CDR2 SYGVQD (reference sequence). Trimming took 0 bases from V and 7 from J, leaving 6 bases between them. This CDR3 is built from 12 residues. CDR3 loop: CASSESGGTQYF. Here the CDR3 DNA reads TGCGCCAGCAGTGAGTCTGGTGGGACCCAGTACTTC.

This clone was recorded only once. This chain links TRBV11-1 with TRBJ2-7; possible D gene TRBD2, 6 bases. The CDR3 consists of 15 residues. CDR1 SGHAT and CDR2 FQDESV come from the germline V gene (reference sequence). Trimming left V 1 base short and J 4 bases short, with 14 bases between. CDR3 loop: CASSLGDWGGYEQYF. The DNA of the CDR3 is TGTGCCAGCAGCTTAGGCGACTGGGGAGGATACGAGCAGTACTTC.

The V and J genes are TRBV7-9 and TRBJ2-1; TRBD2 matches 7 bases. This CDR3 region has 15 residues. Germline-derived CDR1 and CDR2 are SEHNR and FQNEAQ (reference sequence). V gave up 3 bases and J gave up 5 bases; unmatched junction bases: 7. The CDR3 DNA reads TGTGCCAGCAGCTTCTTCCAGCTAGCGGACAATGAGCAGTTCTTC. Protein: CASSFFQLADNEQFF.

The chain combines TRBV6-2 or TRBV6-3 with TRBJ2-1; the D is unclear. The CDR3 is made up of 12 amino acids. The V and J ends lost 4 bases and 2 bases respectively, with 3 bases between them. In germline, CDR1 is MNHEY, CDR2 SVGEGT. The CDR3: CASSWTYNEQFF. The DNA for the CDR3 is TGTGCCAGCAGTTGGACCTACAATGAGCAGTTCTTC.

The V call is TRBV6-5, the J call TRBJ2-7; the match to TRBD1 covers 10 bases. Germline CDR1 and CDR2: MNHEY and SVGAGI. The CDR3 loop spans 14 amino acids. The junction had 7 bases not matched to a gene; V was cut back by 8 bases and J by 3 bases. CDR3 region: CASARQGAYYEQYF. In nucleotides, the CDR3 is TGTGCCAGCGCCAGACAGGGGGCTTACTACGAGCAGTACTTC.

The rearrangement links TRBV9 to TRBJ2-5, with TRBD2 matching over 9 bases. Germline V gives CDR1 SGDLS, CDR2 YYNGEE. Trimming cost V 2 bases and J 0 bases; bases outside gene matches: 5. The CDR3 contains 16 residues. For the CDR3, the DNA is TGTGCCAGCAGCGTCCTGGCTAGCGGGGACCAAGAGACCCAGTACTTC. Translating gives CASSVLASGDQETQYF.

The J gene is TRBJ1-1, the V gene TRBV2, with D possibly TRBD1 on 5 matching bases. The CDR3 covers 15 residues. The ends were cut back, 8 bases at V and 0 bases at J, with 16 bases in the middle. The germline CDR1 and CDR2 sequences are SNHLY and FYNNEI. The CDR3 spells CASGAGRGVNTEAFF. CDR3 coding DNA: TGTGCCAGCGGAGCAGGGCGCGGCGTGAACACTGAAGCTTTCTTT.

This clone was picked up a small number of times. V is TRBV12-3 or TRBV12-4 and J is TRBJ2-3, with TRBD1 as a possible D gene (6 bases). Trimming left V 6 bases short and J 4 bases short, with 11 bases between. The CDR3 is made up of 13 amino acids. CDR3 DNA: TGTGCCAGCAGCTTTGAGGGGGCAGATACGCAGTATTTT. This encodes CASSFEGADTQYF.

V gene TRBV6-2 or TRBV6-3 combines with J gene TRBJ2-7; possibly TRBD2 for D (6 bases). Germline lookup yields CDR1 MNHEY and CDR2 SVGEGT. V lost 3 bases and J lost 6, with 12 bases in between. CDR3 length equals 13 residues. The CDR3 DNA follows: TGTGCCAGCAGTTATGTCGGGGGAAGCGAGCAGTACTTC. It specifies CASSYVGGSEQYF.

The V and J genes are TRBV27 and TRBJ2-7, with TRBD1 matching over 10 bases. Germline values: CDR1 MNHEY, CDR2 SMNVEV (reference sequence). J was trimmed by 6 bases and V by 5 bases; bases with no gene match: 7. The length of the CDR3 is 14 residues. The CDR3 here is CASSLEGQGFEQYF. CDR3 DNA sequence: TGTGCCAGCAGTCTCGAGGGACAGGGGTTCGAGCAGTACTTC.

This chain connects TRBV6-5 to TRBJ2-7; 10 nucleotides match TRBD2. Looked up from germline, CDR1 is MNHEY and CDR2 is SVGAGI. This CDR3 has 15 amino acids. V shed 6 bases and J 7 bases; nucleotides not matched to a gene: 12. In nucleotides, the CDR3 is TGTGCCAGCAGACCGGTCGGGGTAGCGGGGGGTGAGCAGTACTTC. Translation: CASRPVGVAGGEQYF.

V gene TRBV19 combines with J gene TRBJ2-7, with D perhaps TRBD1 (5 bases). Trimming took 4 bases from V and 4 from J, leaving 11 bases between them. The CDR3 is made up of 13 amino acids. Germline loops: CDR1 LNHDA, CDR2 SQIVND (reference sequence). CDR3 sequence (DNA): TGTGCCAGTAGTACCGTTAAGGGGTACGAGCAGTACTTC. It encodes CASSTVKGYEQYF.